Detailed here is one T cell receptor beta chain. Other DNA sequences in this specimen translate into the identical CDR3. This specimen belongs to a study of blood T cell repertoires in COVID-19. Study-level background: COVID-19 samples, acute and convalescent, were from the United States, Italy and Spain. Sources were T cells, B-cell-depleted T cells, or PBMCs; the material itself was cDNA or gDNA.

Authors' analysis steps: Reference gene primer amplification yielded estimated nucleated cell counts. The assay was immunoSEQ multiplex PCR, and TCRdb's table has in-frame clones only and misses some. D and trimming come from the DNA, and the V and J calls and clone size come from that table. The table lists approximately 230,000 clones, around 85% of them singletons, with about 9.6% in the top ten. The germline gives CDR1 KGHDR, CDR2 SFDVKD. Trimming removed 2 bases from V and 5 bases from J; junction bases left unmatched: 6. The CDR3 runs to 15 residues. The TCR comes from a man older than 75 with acute or convalescent COVID-19. The V and J genes are TRBV24-1 and TRBJ1-2, with 8 bases lining up with TRBD1. Sequencing was performed on peripheral blood. The DNA for the CDR3 is TGTGCCACCAGTGATTCGGGGACAGGTGGATATGGCTACACCTTC. The encoded protein is CATSDSGTGGYGYTF.